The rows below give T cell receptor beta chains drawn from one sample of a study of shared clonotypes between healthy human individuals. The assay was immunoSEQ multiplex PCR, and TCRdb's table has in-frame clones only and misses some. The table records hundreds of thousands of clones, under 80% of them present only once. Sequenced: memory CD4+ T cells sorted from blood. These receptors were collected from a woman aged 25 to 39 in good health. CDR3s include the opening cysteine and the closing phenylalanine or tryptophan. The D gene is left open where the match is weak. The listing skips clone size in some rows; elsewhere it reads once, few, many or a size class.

DNA: TGTGCCAGCAGTACCGGGACTAGCGGGTCTCATGAGCAGTTCTTC
CDR3: CASSTGTSGSHEQFF
J: TRBJ2-1
size: .
V: TRBV28
D: TRBD2

DNA: TGTGCCAGCCTTGGCGGGAGTGTCTACGAGCAGTACTTC
CDR3: CASLGGSVYEQYF
J: TRBJ2-7
size: .
V: TRBV2
D: TRBD2

DNA: TGTGCCAGCAGTCTAGGGGGACAGGGGGACACTGAAGCTTTCTTT
CDR3: CASSLGGQGDTEAFF
J: TRBJ1-1
size: .
V: TRBV28
D: TRBD1

DNA: TGCGCCAGCAGCCAGACGGGGGAATCCTATGGCTACACCTTC
CDR3: CASSQTGESYGYTF
J: TRBJ1-2
size: once
V: TRBV5-1
D: .

DNA: TGTGCCAGCAGTCCTTTAGCGGGAACGGAGACCCAGTACTTC
CDR3: CASSPLAGTETQYF
J: TRBJ2-5
size: .
V: TRBV11-2
D: TRBD2

DNA: TGTGCCAGCAGTGTCTCGGGGAGGGGGCTACACGAGCAGTACTTC
CDR3: CASSVSGRGLHEQYF
J: TRBJ2-7
size: .
V: TRBV25-1
D: .

DNA: TGCGCCAGCAGCTTGGGGGACAGTAATGAAAAACTGTTTTTT
CDR3: CASSLGDSNEKLFF
J: TRBJ1-4
size: .
V: TRBV5-1
D: TRBD1

DNA: TGTGCCAGCACTTCCCTTGAGACCCAGTACTTC
CDR3: CASTSLETQYF
J: TRBJ2-5
size: .
V: TRBV28
D: .

DNA: TGTGCCAGCAGTGAATTGGGCGCTGGGGCTAATGAAAAACTGTTTTTT
CDR3: CASSELGAGANEKLFF
J: TRBJ1-4
size: .
V: TRBV25-1
D: .

DNA: TGCGCCAGCAGCTTAGCAACTAGCAGCTACGAGCAGTACTTC
CDR3: CASSLATSSYEQYF
J: TRBJ2-7
size: .
V: TRBV5-1
D: .

DNA: TGTGCCAGCAGCCGCTCTGGGGGCAGAGCCTACGAGCAGTACTTC
CDR3: CASSRSGGRAYEQYF
J: TRBJ2-7
size: .
V: TRBV2
D: .

DNA: TGTGCCTGGAGTAGAGGAGCCAACACTGAAGCTTTCTTT
CDR3: CAWSRGANTEAFF
J: TRBJ1-1
size: .
V: TRBV30
D: .

DNA: TGTGCCAGCAGACCCAGGGGGCGAAACATTCAGTACTTC
CDR3: CASRPRGRNIQYF
J: TRBJ2-4
size: .
V: TRBV28
D: TRBD1

DNA: TGTGCCAGCAGCTCCCTAGCGGAGCCGAACAATGAGCAGTTCTTC
CDR3: CASSSLAEPNNEQFF
J: TRBJ2-1
size: once
V: TRBV7-6
D: TRBD2

DNA: TGTGCCAGCAGTTCGCCTCAGGGGGCGGGAGATACGCAGTATTTT
CDR3: CASSSPQGAGDTQYF
J: TRBJ2-3
size: few
V: TRBV6-9
D: TRBD1

DNA: TGTGCCTGGTCCCAAGCAGGGTATGAAAAACTGTTTTTT
CDR3: CAWSQAGYEKLFF
J: TRBJ1-4
size: once
V: TRBV30
D: .

DNA: TGTGCCAGCAGGCGACAGTCGTCCGGAGAAAAACTGTTTTTT
CDR3: CASRRQSSGEKLFF
J: TRBJ1-4
size: .
V: TRBV6-5
D: .

DNA: TGTGCCAGCAGCCCCCCGTCCTACGAGCAGTACTTC
CDR3: CASSPPSYEQYF
J: TRBJ2-7
size: .
V: TRBV11-2
D: .

DNA: TGCGCCAGCAGCTTGCTGTCACCGCGTGGGGATGAGCAGTTCTTC
CDR3: CASSLLSPRGDEQFF
J: TRBJ2-1
size: .
V: TRBV5-1
D: .

DNA: TGTGCCAGCAGCTTGGGGAGGGTCAGGGGAAACACTGAAGCTTTCTTT
CDR3: CASSLGRVRGNTEAFF
J: TRBJ1-1
size: few
V: TRBV5-8
D: .

DNA: TGTGCCACCAGCAGAGAGAGGGGGACAGGGCTAGCCTACGAGCAGTACTTC
CDR3: CATSRERGTGLAYEQYF
J: TRBJ2-7
size: .
V: TRBV15
D: TRBD1

DNA: TGTGCCAGCAGCTTAAGCCTAGCGGGAGGGAAGCTGTTTTTT
CDR3: CASSLSLAGGKLFF
J: TRBJ2-2
size: .
V: TRBV7-2
D: TRBD2

DNA: TGTGCCAGCAGTTACTCAGCTCCCCAAACGGGCTACACCTTC
CDR3: CASSYSAPQTGYTF
J: TRBJ1-2
size: few
V: TRBV6-6
D: .

DNA: TGTGCCAGCAGTCCCGGACTAGCTCGCTACAATGAGCAGTTCTTC
CDR3: CASSPGLARYNEQFF
J: TRBJ2-1
size: .
V: TRBV11-2
D: TRBD2

DNA: TGCGCCAGCAGCCCACGGACTAGCGGGAGAATTGAGCAGTTCTTC
CDR3: CASSPRTSGRIEQFF
J: TRBJ2-1
size: .
V: TRBV5-1
D: TRBD2

DNA: TGCAGCGTTGAAGGAGACAGGAACTCCTACGAGCAGTACTTC
CDR3: CSVEGDRNSYEQYF
J: TRBJ2-7
size: .
V: TRBV29-1
D: .

DNA: TGTGCCAGCTACGACAGGGGAGGGGATACGCAGTATTTT
CDR3: CASYDRGGDTQYF
J: TRBJ2-3
size: .
V: TRBV28
D: .

DNA: TGTGCCAGCAGCTTGACCAGCGGGGTAAGGGAGCAGTACTTC
CDR3: CASSLTSGVREQYF
J: TRBJ2-7
size: .
V: TRBV11-2
D: TRBD2

DNA: TGTGCCAGCAGCCAAGGATCAGGAGCGGCCTACGAGCAGTACTTC
CDR3: CASSQGSGAAYEQYF
J: TRBJ2-7
size: .
V: TRBV14
D: .

DNA: TGCGCCAGCAGTGCCGTGTGGGATACGCAGTATTTT
CDR3: CASSAVWDTQYF
J: TRBJ2-3
size: .
V: TRBV10-2
D: .

DNA: TGTGCCAGCAGCCGAGGCGGATCCGCGCCTAATGAAAAACTGTTTTTT
CDR3: CASSRGGSAPNEKLFF
J: TRBJ1-4
size: once
V: TRBV14
D: .

DNA: TGTGCCAGCAGCTTAGGGGCCTTAAACGAGCAGTACTTC
CDR3: CASSLGALNEQYF
J: TRBJ2-7
size: few
V: TRBV7-9
D: .

DNA: TGTGCCACCAGCGGAGAGGGCCTCGAGCAGTACTTC
CDR3: CATSGEGLEQYF
J: TRBJ2-7
size: many
V: TRBV15
D: .

DNA: TGCGCCAGCAGCTCACAGGGGATTAATGAAAAACTGTTTTTT
CDR3: CASSSQGINEKLFF
J: TRBJ1-4
size: .
V: TRBV5-1
D: TRBD1

DNA: TGTGCCAGCAGCTTAGCCCCTTTCTGGGAGCAGTACTTC
CDR3: CASSLAPFWEQYF
J: TRBJ2-7
size: .
V: TRBV11-2
D: .

DNA: TGTGCCAGCAGGGGAGAGAATGAAAAACTGTTTTTT
CDR3: CASRGENEKLFF
J: TRBJ1-4
size: few
V: TRBV27
D: .

DNA: TGTGCCATCAACGGACTAGCGGGAGGAGATGAGCAGTTCTTC
CDR3: CAINGLAGGDEQFF
J: TRBJ2-1
size: .
V: TRBV10-3
D: TRBD2

DNA: TGTGCCAGCAGCCAAGTGAGGTACGAGCAGTACTTC
CDR3: CASSQVRYEQYF
J: TRBJ2-7
size: .
V: TRBV14
D: .

DNA: TGTGCCAGCAGTGATCCGGGCAACACCGGGGAGCTGTTTTTT
CDR3: CASSDPGNTGELFF
J: TRBJ2-2
size: .
V: TRBV2
D: .

DNA: TGTGCCAGCTCACCAGGGGTGGGGAGAAACTCCTACGAGCAGTACTTC
CDR3: CASSPGVGRNSYEQYF
J: TRBJ2-7
size: .
V: TRBV18
D: .

DNA: TGTGCCAGCAGCTTAGGGGTATTTAGCAATCAGCCCCAGCATTTT
CDR3: CASSLGVFSNQPQHF
J: TRBJ1-5
size: .
V: TRBV7-2
D: .

DNA: TGTGCCAGCAGTGACGGAGAAGGGTCCTACAATGAGCAGTTCTTC
CDR3: CASSDGEGSYNEQFF
J: TRBJ2-1
size: .
V: TRBV6-4
D: .

DNA: TGTGCCAGCAGCCCGGCCGGACTAGCGGGAGGCACAGATACGCAGTATTTT
CDR3: CASSPAGLAGGTDTQYF
J: TRBJ2-3
size: .
V: TRBV5-8
D: TRBD2

DNA: TGTGCCAGCAGCCTGAATCGGGGGGCTTCCTACGAGCAGTACTTC
CDR3: CASSLNRGASYEQYF
J: TRBJ2-7
size: .
V: TRBV11-2
D: .

DNA: TGCGCCAGCAGCCAACCGACAAGAGCAATCCACGAGCAGTACTTC
CDR3: CASSQPTRAIHEQYF
J: TRBJ2-7
size: .
V: TRBV4-1
D: .

DNA: TGTGCCAGCAGCCACGGACTGAACGAGCAGTACTTC
CDR3: CASSHGLNEQYF
J: TRBJ2-7
size: .
V: TRBV6-6
D: .

DNA: TGCGCCAGCCAAGGCCCGGGGGACCGAGGGAGGAATACGCAGTATTTT
CDR3: CASQGPGDRGRNTQYF
J: TRBJ2-3
size: .
V: TRBV5-1
D: .

DNA: TGTGCCAGCAGTACGACAGGGATGCTTGAGCAGTTCTTC
CDR3: CASSTTGMLEQFF
J: TRBJ2-1
size: .
V: TRBV2
D: TRBD1

DNA: TGTGCCAGCAGCTTATCGGGCTACGAGCAGTACTTC
CDR3: CASSLSGYEQYF
J: TRBJ2-7
size: .
V: TRBV7-8
D: .

DNA: TGTGCCAGCAGGAATAGGACAGGGGGCTACGAGCAGTACTTC
CDR3: CASRNRTGGYEQYF
J: TRBJ2-7
size: .
V: TRBV2
D: TRBD1